The entry that follows covers one T cell receptor beta chain sequence. As yet, its antigen is unknown. Trimming stripped 5 bases from V and 2 bases from J, with 10 bases between. CDR3 length: 14 amino acids. Germline-derived CDR1 and CDR2 are MNHEY and SVGAGI. The sample originates from a study of graft-versus-host responses after intestinal transplantation. Study information: Transplants were multivisceral, liver-intestinal, or isolated intestinal. The study's findings and limits: Across patients carrying graft-donor T cell macrochimerism, allografts held high graft-versus-host to host-versus-graft clonal ratios. After transplant, early declines in HvG clones were associated with peak levels of circulating GvH clones. Among recipient marrow samples, GvH clones were found; some appeared first in ileum or blood.

TCRdb's table, derived via immunoSEQ multiplex PCR, lists solely in-frame clones and lacks some. The sample shows approximately 58,000 clones, around 91% of them seen only once. This rearrangement joins TRBV6-5 to TRBJ2-1, with a tentative D call TRBD1 (6 bases). This TCR was sampled from a human patient who received an intestinal transplant, so some T cells may come from the graft donor. Sequenced here: PBMCs, sampled roughly 120 days after intestinal transplantation. CDR3 amino acids: CASSLGQPYNEQFF. The CDR3 bases are TGTGCCAGCAGTCTCGGACAGCCCTACAATGAGCAGTTCTTC.